The T cell receptor beta chain described here comes from a study of blood T cell repertoires in COVID-19. Study-wide context: The United States, Italy and Spain were the sources of the acute and convalescent COVID-19 samples. T cells, B-cell-depleted T cells, or PBMCs supplied cDNA or gDNA.

The CDR3 covers 16 residues. Germline CDR1 is KGHSH and CDR2 is LQKENI. V gave up 2 bases and J gave up 0 bases; unmatched junction bases: 4. A Seattle source enrolled patients during active infection and followed them longitudinally. As processed by the authors: Amplification with reference gene primers provided the estimates of nucleated cell counts. Only in-frame clones appear in the TCRdb table, and some are missing; sequencing was by immunoSEQ multiplex PCR. V and J calls and clone size come straight from that table; D and trimming were deduced from the DNA. The table shows 440,000 or so clones, with approximately 89% occurring only once.

The sequence came from a woman in her 40s with COVID-19, enrolled during active disease. The sequenced sample was peripheral blood. J is TRBJ1-1 and V is TRBV18; 9 positions match TRBD1. The CDR3 DNA is TGTGCCAGCTCACCAAAGACAGGGGGAGTGAACACTGAAGCTTTCTTT. This encodes CASSPKTGGVNTEAFF.